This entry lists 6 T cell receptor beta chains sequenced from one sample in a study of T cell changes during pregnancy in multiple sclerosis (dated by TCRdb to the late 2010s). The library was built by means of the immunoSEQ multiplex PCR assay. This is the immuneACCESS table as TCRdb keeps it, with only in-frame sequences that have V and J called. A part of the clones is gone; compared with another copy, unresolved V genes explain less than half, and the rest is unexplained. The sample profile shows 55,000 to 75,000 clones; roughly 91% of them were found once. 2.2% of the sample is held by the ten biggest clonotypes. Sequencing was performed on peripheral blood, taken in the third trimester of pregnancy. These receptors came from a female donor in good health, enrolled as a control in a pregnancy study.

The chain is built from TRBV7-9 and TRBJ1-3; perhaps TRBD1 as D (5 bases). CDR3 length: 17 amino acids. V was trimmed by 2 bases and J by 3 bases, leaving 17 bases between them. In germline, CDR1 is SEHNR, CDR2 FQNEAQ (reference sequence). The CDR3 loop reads CASSLTRDSRFGNTIYF. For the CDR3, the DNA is TGTGCCAGCAGCTTAACTCGCGACAGCCGATTTGGAAACACCATATATTTT.

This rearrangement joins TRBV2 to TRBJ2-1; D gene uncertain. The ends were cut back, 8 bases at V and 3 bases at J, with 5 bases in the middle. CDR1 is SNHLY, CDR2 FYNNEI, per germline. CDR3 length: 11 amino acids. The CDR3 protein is CASSDYNEQFF. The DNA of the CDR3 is TGTGCCAGCTCAGACTACAATGAGCAGTTCTTC.

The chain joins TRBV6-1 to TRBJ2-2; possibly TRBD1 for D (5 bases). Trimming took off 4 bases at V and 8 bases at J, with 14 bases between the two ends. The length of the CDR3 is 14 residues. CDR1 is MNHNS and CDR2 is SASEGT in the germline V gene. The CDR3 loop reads CASSGKLGLGELFF. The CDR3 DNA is TGTGCCAGCAGTGGTAAACTGGGGCTTGGGGAGCTGTTTTTT.

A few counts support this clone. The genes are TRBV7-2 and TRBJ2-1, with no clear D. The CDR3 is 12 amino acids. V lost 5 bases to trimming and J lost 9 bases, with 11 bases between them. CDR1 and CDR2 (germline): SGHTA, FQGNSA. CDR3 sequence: CASSPRTGEQFF. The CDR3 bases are TGTGCCAGCAGCCCACGAACGGGTGAGCAGTTCTTC.

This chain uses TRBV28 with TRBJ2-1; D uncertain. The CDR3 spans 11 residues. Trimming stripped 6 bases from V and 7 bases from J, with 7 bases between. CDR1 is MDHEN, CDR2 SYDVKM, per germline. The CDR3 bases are TGTGCCAGCAGCCCCCGGAATGAGCAGTTCTTC. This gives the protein CASSPRNEQFF.

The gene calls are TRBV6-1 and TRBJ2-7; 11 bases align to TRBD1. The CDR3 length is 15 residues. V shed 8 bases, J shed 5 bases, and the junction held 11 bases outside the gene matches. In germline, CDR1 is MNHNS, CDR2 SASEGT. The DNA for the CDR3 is TGTGCCAGCGCACTAACCGGGACAGGGGGTAACGAGCAGTACTTC. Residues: CASALTGTGGNEQYF.